Below, one TCR beta chain is given with its context. These data are taken from a study of T cells expressing NK-cell markers. Reanalyzing the 5' RACE reads, TCRdb keeps one entry per CDR3 protein, without DNA. In total, the table holds 500,000 to 600,000 distinct CDR3 sequences. This CDR3 contains 16 residues. The germline V gene has CDR1 KGHSH and CDR2 LQKENI. The clonotype was recovered from a man aged 18 to 29 in good health. Sequencing input: blood T cells: a sorted CD56 or NKG2C T cell subset, CD4+ or CD8+ T cells, or bulk PBMC T cells (not recorded which). The rearrangement uses TRBV18 and TRBJ1-1; TCRdb outputs TRBD1, but without DNA this stays unchecked. CDR3 residues: CASSSLPTGGYTEAFF.